This paragraph reports one T cell receptor (beta chain). Antigen unknown. Trimming took 3 bases from V and 3 from J; bases not matched to a gene: 7. This CDR3 is built from 15 residues. The germline V gene has CDR1 MGHDK and CDR2 SYGVNS. The sample belongs to a study of cytomegalovirus exposure and HLA in healthy donors. Primers for the PCR totalled 60 Vbeta and 13 Jbeta. Sequenced by immunoSEQ multiplex PCR; TCRdb stores in-frame clones only, minus some. The sample carries approximately 100,000 clones, around 83% recorded once. The study, taken as a whole, reports: TCR beta V- and J-gene trimming, according to a later analysis, was linked to a missense DCLRE1C variant.

V gene TRBV25-1 combines with J gene TRBJ1-2; 7 bases match TRBD1. Sequenced input: PBMCs. This TCR was sampled from a woman aged 18-29 years in good health and CMV-seronegative. The CDR3 nucleotides read TGTGCCAGCAGTGATCCAAGTACAGGGGACTATGGCTACACCTTC. Amino acid sequence: CASSDPSTGDYGYTF.